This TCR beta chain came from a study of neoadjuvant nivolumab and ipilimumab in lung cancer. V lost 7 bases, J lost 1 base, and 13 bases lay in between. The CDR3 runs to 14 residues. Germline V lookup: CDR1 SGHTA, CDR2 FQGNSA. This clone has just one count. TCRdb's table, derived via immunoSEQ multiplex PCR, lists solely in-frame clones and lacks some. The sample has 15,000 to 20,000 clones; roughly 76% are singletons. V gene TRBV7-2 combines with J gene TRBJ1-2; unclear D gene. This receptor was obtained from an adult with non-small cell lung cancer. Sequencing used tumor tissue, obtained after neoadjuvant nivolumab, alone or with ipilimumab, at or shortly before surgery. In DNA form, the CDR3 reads TGTGCCAGCACCCGCCAGCGTTTTAACTATGGCTACACCTTC. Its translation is CASTRQRFNYGYTF.